Sequencing of this TCR beta chain was carried out in a study of blood T cell repertoires in COVID-19. Profiled with immunoSEQ multiplex PCR; TCRdb holds only in-frame clones, not every one. The sample yields fewer than 15,000 clones, approximately 90% seen once. Sequenced input: peripheral blood. The receptor comes from a human donor in a cohort sampled during active COVID-19.

This chain's CDR3 is CASSQAGGGNEQFF. CDR3 bases: TGTGCCAGCAGCCAAGCGGGAGGAGGGAATGAGCAGTTCTTC. The chain is built from TRBV3-1 (or the pseudogene TRBV3-2) and TRBJ2-1; 7 nucleotides line up with TRBD2. The CDR3 has 14 residues. Looked up from germline, CDR1 is LGHDT and CDR2 is YNNKEL (reference sequence). The V and J ends lost 1 base and 7 bases, in that order; junction bases with no gene match: 4.